This T cell receptor (beta chain) was recorded in a study of T cells in Graves' hyperthyroidism and ophthalmopathy. The investigators amplified TCR beta CDR3 regions from RNA transcripts. HTBI primers were employed in a first-round RT-PCR of the TCR CDR3. Each CDR3 protein gets one entry after TCRdb re-called the multiplex PCR reads with MiXCR. The repertoire includes around 240,000 distinct CDR3 sequences, roughly 15% of them detected once, and more than 10% sits in the top ten. V lost 2 bases, J lost 6 bases, and 15 bases lay in between. The germline CDR1 and CDR2 sequences are SGHRS and YFSETQ. The CDR3 is made up of 16 amino acids. Clinicians diagnosed patients from clinical symptoms, serum thyroxine and TRAb, thyroid ultrasound and orbital computed tomography. In this sample, this clonotype turned up many times.

The sequence was collected from a woman aged 40 to 50 with Graves' hyperthyroidism that later progressed to Graves' ophthalmopathy. This chain uses TRBV5-1 with TRBJ1-6; D remains unclear. Sequencing was performed on blood. The CDR3 DNA follows: TGCGCCAGCAGCTTAACGACTCATCTACTTAATTCACCCCTCCACTTT. Amino acids: CASSLTTHLLNSPLHF.